This T cell receptor beta chain appears in the sequencing data of a study of blood T cell repertoires in COVID-19. The overall study: Sample material is recorded as cDNA or gDNA derived from T cells, B-cell-depleted T cells, or PBMCs.

Some clones are missing from TCRdb's copy, which holds only in-frame ones; the method was immunoSEQ multiplex PCR. The sample lists roughly 100,000 clones, 87% occurring once. The CDR3 has 14 residues. CDR1 SGHRS and CDR2 YFSETQ come from the germline V gene. V lost 0 bases, J lost 4 bases, and 8 bases lay in between. The chain uses TRBV5-1 and TRBJ2-1, with no clear D. The origin of this receptor is a human donor in a cohort sampled during active COVID-19. The sequencing sample was made of peripheral blood. In DNA, the CDR3 is TGCGCCAGCAGCTTGGGGAGAGGTTACAATGAGCAGTTCTTC. This gives the protein CASSLGRGYNEQFF.